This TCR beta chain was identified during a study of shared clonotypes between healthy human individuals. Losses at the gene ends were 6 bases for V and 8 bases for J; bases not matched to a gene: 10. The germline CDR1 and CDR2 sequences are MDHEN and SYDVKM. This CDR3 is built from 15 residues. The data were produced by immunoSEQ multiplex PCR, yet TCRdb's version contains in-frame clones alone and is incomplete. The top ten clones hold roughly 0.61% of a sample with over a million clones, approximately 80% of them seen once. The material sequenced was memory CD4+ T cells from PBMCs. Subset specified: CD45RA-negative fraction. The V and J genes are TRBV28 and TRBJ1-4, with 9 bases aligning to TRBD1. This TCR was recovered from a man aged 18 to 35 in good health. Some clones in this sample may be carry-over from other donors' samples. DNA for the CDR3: TGTGCCAGCAGCTGGGGGGGACAGGGAGGGGAAAAACTGTTTTTT. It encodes CASSWGGQGGEKLFF.